The 12 T cell receptor beta chains below come from one sample, sequenced in a study of control samples from healthy donors and cancer patients. Assay: immunoSEQ multiplex PCR; the TCRdb copy retains only in-frame clones and omits some. The data show 60,000 to 80,000 clones, more than 85% seen once. Sequenced input: blood. These TCRs come from a woman between 45 and 60 years old in good health.

J is TRBJ2-4 and V is TRBV19; 7 nucleotides match TRBD1. The trim removed 5 bases at V and 4 bases at J, leaving 5 bases unmatched. The CDR3 is made up of 14 amino acids. CDR1 and CDR2 from the germline V gene are LNHDA and SQIVND (reference sequence). This CDR3 reads CASSPTGVKNIQYF. DNA for the CDR3: TGTGCCAGTAGTCCTACAGGGGTAAAAAACATTCAGTACTTC.

The CDR3 loop is CASSSYSREQYF. The CDR3 coding sequence is TGTGCCAGCAGCTCCTACTCGCGCGAGCAGTACTTC. The chain is built from TRBV7-3 and TRBJ2-7; no reliable D call. In germline, CDR1 is SGHTA, CDR2 FQGTGA. The V and J ends lost 4 bases and 6 bases respectively, with 10 bases between them. This CDR3 is built from 12 residues. Using reference TRBV7-3 and TRBJ2-7 for the parts outside the CDR3, the full variable domain is GAGVSQTPSNKVTEKGKYVELRCDPISGHTALYWYRQSLGQGPEFLIYFQGTGAADDSGLPNDRFFAVRPEGSVSTLKIQRTERGDSAVYLCASSSYSREQYFGPGTRLTVT.

This clone occurred a few times. The same CDR3 is also encoded by other DNA sequences in this sample. The genes are TRBV29-1 and TRBJ1-5; perhaps TRBD1 as D (5 bases). The CDR3 contains 12 residues. Germline-derived CDR1 and CDR2 are SQVTM and ANQGSEA. Trimming took 4 bases from V and 2 from J, leaving 6 bases between them. In DNA form, the CDR3 reads TGCAGCGTTGGAGGGGGCAATCAGCCCCAGCATTTT. Translated, it gives CSVGGGNQPQHF.

This rearrangement joins TRBV28 to TRBJ2-1, with D possibly matching TRBD2 (6 bases). The CDR3 is made up of 10 amino acids. Germline CDR1 MDHEN, CDR2 SYDVKM. CDR3 residues: CAAGNFEQFF. For the CDR3, the DNA is TGTGCGGCGGGAAATTTTGAGCAGTTCTTC.

The chain uses TRBV28 and TRBJ1-1; no clear D gene. CDR1 is MDHEN, CDR2 SYDVKM, per germline. The germline V and J ends were trimmed by 6 bases and 4 bases, with 15 bases remaining between them. There are 14 residues in the CDR3. CDR3 protein: CASSTPIPSTEAFF. As DNA, the CDR3 is TGTGCCAGCAGCACCCCAATTCCGAGCACTGAAGCTTTCTTT.

The DNA for the CDR3 is TGTGCTAGTGGTTCACCTGACTATGGCTACACCTTC. Translating it yields CASGSPDYGYTF. The V gene is TRBV12-5, the J gene TRBJ1-2; D not resolved. CDR3 length: 12 residues. The germline V gene encodes CDR1 LGHNT and CDR2 FRNRAP. V was cut by 4 bases and J by 3 bases, with 6 bases left in between. The entire variable domain, with the rest obtained from reference TRBV12-5 and TRBJ1-2, is as follows: DARVTQTPRHKVTEMGQEVTMRCQPILGHNTVFWYRQTMMQGLELLAYFRNRAPLDDSGMPKDRFSAEMPDATLATLKIQPSEPRDSAVYFCASGSPDYGYTFGSGTRLTVV.

CDR3 DNA sequence: TGTGCCAGCAGCCGACAGGGAAATGAGCAGTTCTTC. This encodes CASSRQGNEQFF. V and J are TRBV6-5 and TRBJ2-1; 7 bases fit TRBD1. Losses at the gene ends were 6 bases for V and 7 bases for J; bases not matched to a gene: 3. The CDR3 contains 12 residues. CDR1 and CDR2 from the germline V gene are MNHEY and SVGAGI.

The V call is TRBV29-1, the J call TRBJ1-3, with a weak D call TRBD1 (6 bases). Looked up from germline, CDR1 is SQVTM and CDR2 is ANQGSEA. CDR3 length: 17 residues. V was shortened by 6 bases and J by 0 bases, with 21 bases between the two germline ends. The CDR3: CSVAWARQASSGNTIYF. DNA for the CDR3: TGCAGCGTAGCCTGGGCCCGACAGGCCAGCTCTGGAAACACCATATATTTT. The entire variable domain, with the rest obtained from reference TRBV29-1 and TRBJ1-3, is as follows: SAVISQKPSRDICQRGTSLTIQCQVDSQVTMMFWYRQQPGQSLTLIATANQGSEATYESGFVIDKFPISRPNLTFSTLTVSNMSPEDSSIYLCSVAWARQASSGNTIYFGEGSWLTVV.

The chain links TRBV19 to TRBJ2-4; D gene uncertain. CDR1 is LNHDA, CDR2 SQIVND, per germline (reference sequence). V was pared by 3 bases and J by 0 bases, with 12 bases between. The CDR3 covers 16 residues. In nucleotides, the CDR3 is TGTGCCAGTAGTATTCCGGGCAGAGTAGCCAAAAACATTCAGTACTTC. Translating it yields CASSIPGRVAKNIQYF.

The chain recombines TRBV5-5 with TRBJ1-4, with D hard to call. With 2 bases removed from V and 5 bases from J, the gap between germline ends came to 13 bases. Looked up from germline, CDR1 is SGHKS and CDR2 is YYEKEE (reference sequence). CDR3 length equals 15 residues. The CDR3 loop is CASSFTGVSNEKLFF. The CDR3 nucleotides are TGTGCCAGCAGCTTCACGGGCGTTAGCAATGAAAAACTGTTTTTT.

The J gene is TRBJ2-3, the V gene TRBV7-8; no firm D call. CDR1 SGHVS and CDR2 FQNEAQ come from the germline V gene. The CDR3 has 16 amino acids. The germline V and J ends were trimmed by 5 bases and 4 bases, with 19 bases remaining between them. DNA of the CDR3: TGTGCCAGCAGCGACAACCCCTCCCGGATTCCAGATACGCAGTATTTT. Its protein product is CASSDNPSRIPDTQYF.

The chain joins TRBV6-5 to TRBJ2-1, with D possibly matching TRBD2 (6 bases). Deletions cut 7 bases from V and 9 bases from J, with 19 bases between. Germline V gene sequence: CDR1 MNHEY, CDR2 SVGAGI. This CDR3 has 14 residues. CDR3 loop: CASKTAGTYGEQFF. DNA for the CDR3: TGTGCCAGCAAAACAGCCGGGACTTATGGTGAGCAGTTCTTC.